This T cell receptor beta chain was profiled in a study of blood T cells in healthy people across ages. Study-level findings and limits: Versus aged donors, long-lived donors had higher diversity and more naive CD4+ cells.

Note on this clonotype: Antigen specificity is unknown.

Alongside a J-beta primer mix, a sample-barcoded 5' primer served in a second PCR lasting about 7 to 12 cycles. Every cDNA molecule bore a tag from a template-switch adaptor containing 12 random nucleotides. MiXCR, applied by TCRdb to the 5' RACE reads, yields one record per CDR3 protein. The sample carries roughly 900,000 distinct CDR3 sequences, under 35% recorded once. Total RNA, at least 6 micrograms per sample, came from PBMCs. CDR1 is MNHEY and CDR2 is SVGEGT in the germline V gene. The CDR3 is 13 amino acids. V lost 8 bases to trimming and J lost 0 bases, with 10 bases between them. The origin of this receptor is a woman aged 80 or over in good health. The chain is built from TRBV6-2 or TRBV6-3 and TRBJ1-1, with D unclear. Source material: blood. The CDR3 nucleotides are TGTGCCAGCGGATTGACGCTGAACACTGAAGCTTTCTTT. Its translation is CASGLTLNTEAFF.